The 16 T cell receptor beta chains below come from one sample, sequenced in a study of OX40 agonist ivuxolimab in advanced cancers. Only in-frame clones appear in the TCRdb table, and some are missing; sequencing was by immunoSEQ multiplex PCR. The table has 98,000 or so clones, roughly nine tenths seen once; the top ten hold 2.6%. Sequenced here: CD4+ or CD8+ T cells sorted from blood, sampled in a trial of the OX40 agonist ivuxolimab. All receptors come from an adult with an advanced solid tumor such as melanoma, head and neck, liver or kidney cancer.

CDR3 in DNA: TGCAGCGTTGGGGAGGGGTCGGGGTCTGGTCAGCCCCAGCATTTT. Encoded protein: CSVGEGSGSGQPQHF. The chain employs TRBV29-1 and TRBJ1-5, with D possibly matching TRBD1 (5 bases). This CDR3 has 15 amino acids. Trimming left V 4 bases short and J 6 bases short, with 19 bases between. CDR1 SQVTM and CDR2 ANQGSEA come from the germline V gene.

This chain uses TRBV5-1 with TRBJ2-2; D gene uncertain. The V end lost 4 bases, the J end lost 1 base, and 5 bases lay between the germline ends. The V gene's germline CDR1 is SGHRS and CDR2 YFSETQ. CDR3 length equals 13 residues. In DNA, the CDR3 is TGCGCCAGCAGCCCGGGGAACACCGGGGAGCTGTTTTTT. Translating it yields CASSPGNTGELFF.

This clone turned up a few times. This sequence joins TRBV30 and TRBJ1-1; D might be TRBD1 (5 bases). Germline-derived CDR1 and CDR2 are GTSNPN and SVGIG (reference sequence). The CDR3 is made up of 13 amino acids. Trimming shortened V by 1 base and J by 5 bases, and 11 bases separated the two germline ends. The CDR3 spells CAWSEQAGTEAFF. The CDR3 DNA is TGTGCCTGGAGTGAACAGGCGGGGACTGAAGCTTTCTTT.

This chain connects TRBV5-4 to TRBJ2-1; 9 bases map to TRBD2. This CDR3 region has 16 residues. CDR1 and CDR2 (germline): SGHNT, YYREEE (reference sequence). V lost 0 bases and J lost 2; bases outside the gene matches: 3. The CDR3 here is CASSLAGGRAYNEQFF. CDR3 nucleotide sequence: TGTGCCAGCAGCTTGGCGGGCGGGAGGGCCTACAATGAGCAGTTCTTC. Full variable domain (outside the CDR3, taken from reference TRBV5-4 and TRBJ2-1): ETGVTQSPTHLIKTRGQQVTLRCSSQSGHNTVSWYQQALGQGPQFIFQYYREEENGRGNFPPRFSGLQFPNYSSELNVNALELDDSALYLCASSLAGGRAYNEQFFGPGTRLTVL.

In nucleotides, the CDR3 is TGTGCCATCAGTGGACAACAGGGACAGTCCTACGAGCAGTACTTC. The encoded protein is CAISGQQGQSYEQYF. The chain employs TRBV10-3 and TRBJ2-7; 7 bases are a match to TRBD1. The CDR3 spans 15 residues. Per germline, CDR1 ENHRY and CDR2 SYGVKD. The V gene end was trimmed by 4 bases and the J gene end by 1 base; junction bases not matched to a gene: 7.

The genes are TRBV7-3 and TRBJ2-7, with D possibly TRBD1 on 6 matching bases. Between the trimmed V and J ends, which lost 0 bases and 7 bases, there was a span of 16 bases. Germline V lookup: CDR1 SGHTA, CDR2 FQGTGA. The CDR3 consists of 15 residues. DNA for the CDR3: TGTGCCAGCAGCTTAACCGGACAGCTGGTGGAAGAGCAGTACTTC. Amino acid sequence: CASSLTGQLVEEQYF.

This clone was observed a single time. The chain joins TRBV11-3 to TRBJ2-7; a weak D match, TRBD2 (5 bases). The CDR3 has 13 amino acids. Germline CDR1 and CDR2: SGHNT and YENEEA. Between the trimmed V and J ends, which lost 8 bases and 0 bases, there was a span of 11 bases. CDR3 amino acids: CASSRAGSYEQYF. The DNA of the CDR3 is TGTGCCAGCTCCCGGGCGGGCTCCTACGAGCAGTACTTC.

The DNA of the CDR3 is TGTGCCAGCAGTTATTGGCCGCTAGCGGGAGAGAGGGAGCAGTTCTTC. Its protein product is CASSYWPLAGEREQFF. This chain links TRBV6-6 with TRBJ2-1, with 10 bases lining up with TRBD2. V shed 3 bases, J shed 10 bases, and the junction held 12 bases outside the gene matches. Germline V gene data show CDR1 as MNHNY and CDR2 as SVGAGI (reference sequence). This CDR3 has 16 residues.

The CDR3 DNA is TGTGCCGGAGGGTCACTAGCGGGAGGGCCTTTTCTAGTCCGGGAGCTGTTTTTT. It yields the protein CAGGSLAGGPFLVRELFF. This chain uses TRBV27 with TRBJ2-2; 13 positions agree with TRBD2. With V trimmed by 11 bases and J by 9 bases, 21 bases remained unmatched. The CDR3 runs 18 residues. CDR1 is MNHEY, CDR2 SMNVEV, per germline (reference sequence).

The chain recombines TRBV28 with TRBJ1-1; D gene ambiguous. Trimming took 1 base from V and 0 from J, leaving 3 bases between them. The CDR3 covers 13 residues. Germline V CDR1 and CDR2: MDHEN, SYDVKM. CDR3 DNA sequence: TGTGCCAGCAGTTTATTGATGAACACTGAAGCTTTCTTT. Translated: CASSLLMNTEAFF. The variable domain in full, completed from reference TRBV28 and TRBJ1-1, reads DVKVTQSSRYLVKRTGEKVFLECVQDMDHENMFWYRQDPGLGLRLIYFSYDVKMKEKGDIPEGYSVSREKKERFSLILESASTNQTSMYLCASSLLMNTEAFFGQGTRLTVV.

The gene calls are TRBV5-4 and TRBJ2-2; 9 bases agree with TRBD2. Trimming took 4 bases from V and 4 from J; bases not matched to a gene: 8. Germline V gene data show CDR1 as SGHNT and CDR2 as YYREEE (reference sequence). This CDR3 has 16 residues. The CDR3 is CASSASSGTPTGELFF. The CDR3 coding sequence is TGTGCCAGCAGCGCGTCTAGCGGGACCCCCACCGGGGAGCTGTTTTTT. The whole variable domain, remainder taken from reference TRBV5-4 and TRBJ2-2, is ETGVTQSPTHLIKTRGQQVTLRCSSQSGHNTVSWYQQALGQGPQFIFQYYREEENGRGNFPPRFSGLQFPNYSSELNVNALELDDSALYLCASSASSGTPTGELFFGEGSRLTVL.

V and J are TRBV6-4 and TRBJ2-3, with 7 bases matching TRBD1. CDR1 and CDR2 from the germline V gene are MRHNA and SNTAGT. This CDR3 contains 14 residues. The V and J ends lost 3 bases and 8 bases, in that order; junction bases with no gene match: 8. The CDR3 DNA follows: TGTGCCAGCAGTGAAGAGACAGGGCTAGTTACGCAGTATTTT. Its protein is CASSEETGLVTQYF.

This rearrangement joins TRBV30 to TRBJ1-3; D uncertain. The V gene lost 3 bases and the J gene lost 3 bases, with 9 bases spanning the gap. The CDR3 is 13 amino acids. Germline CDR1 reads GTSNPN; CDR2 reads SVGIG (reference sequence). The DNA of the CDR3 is TGTGCCTGGAGCCTAGGGAATGGAAACACCATATATTTT. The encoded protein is CAWSLGNGNTIYF.

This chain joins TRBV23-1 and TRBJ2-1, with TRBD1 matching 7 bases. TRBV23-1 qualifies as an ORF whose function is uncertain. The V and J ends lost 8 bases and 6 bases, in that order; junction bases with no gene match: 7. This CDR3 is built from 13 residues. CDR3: CASRRGQINEQFF. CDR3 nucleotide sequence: TGCGCCAGCCGCCGGGGACAGATCAATGAGCAGTTCTTC.

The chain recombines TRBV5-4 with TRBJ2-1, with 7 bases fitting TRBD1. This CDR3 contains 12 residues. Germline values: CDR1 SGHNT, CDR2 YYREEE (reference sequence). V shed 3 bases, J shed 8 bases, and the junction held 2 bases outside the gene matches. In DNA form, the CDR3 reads TGTGCCAGCAGCTGGGGACAGTATGAGCAGTTCTTC. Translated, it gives CASSWGQYEQFF.

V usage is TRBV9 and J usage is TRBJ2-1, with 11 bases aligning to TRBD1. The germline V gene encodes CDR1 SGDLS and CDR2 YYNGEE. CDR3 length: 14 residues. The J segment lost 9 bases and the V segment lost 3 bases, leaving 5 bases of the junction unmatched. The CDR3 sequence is CASSADRGRREQFF. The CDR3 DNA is TGTGCCAGCAGCGCGGACAGGGGGCGCCGTGAGCAGTTCTTC.